Listed here are 29 T cell receptor beta chains from one sample, sequenced in a study of cytomegalovirus exposure and HLA in healthy donors. The PCR made use of 60 Vbeta and 13 Jbeta primers. Libraries were prepared by immunoSEQ multiplex PCR; TCRdb keeps only in-frame clonotypes and omits some of them. The sample holds more than 150,000 clones, about 83% seen once. The sequenced material came from PBMCs. The receptors were gathered from a woman younger than 45 in good health and CMV-seropositive.

The V call is TRBV5-6, the J call TRBJ1-4; possibly TRBD1 for D (5 bases). Between the trimmed V and J ends, which lost 4 bases and 8 bases, there was a span of 15 bases. The germline V gene encodes CDR1 SGHDT and CDR2 YYEEEE. The CDR3 consists of 14 residues. CDR3: CASSPGRGVEKLFF. The CDR3 region has the DNA TGTGCCAGCAGCCCAGGACGGGGGGTAGAAAAACTGTTTTTT.

J is TRBJ1-6 and V is TRBV25-1; 7 nucleotides line up with TRBD1. Germline values: CDR1 MGHDK, CDR2 SYGVNS. The trim removed 4 bases at V and 9 bases at J, leaving 6 bases unmatched. CDR3 length equals 14 residues. CDR3 nucleotide sequence: TGTGCCAGCAGTGTATCACAGGGGTCTTCACCCCTCCACTTT. Its translation: CASSVSQGSSPLHF.

The genes are TRBV14 and TRBJ2-7, with 7 bases that match TRBD2. J was trimmed by 3 bases and V by 8 bases; bases with no gene match: 7. Germline CDR1 and CDR2: SGHDN and FVKESK. This CDR3 is built from 13 residues. The CDR3 DNA follows: TGTGCCAGCTGGGGTAAGCGGGACTACGAGCAGTACTTC. Translation gives CASWGKRDYEQYF. Using reference TRBV14 and TRBJ2-7 for the parts outside the CDR3, the full variable domain is EAGVTQFPSHSVIEKGQTVTLRCDPISGHDNLYWYRRVMGKEIKFLLHFVKESKQDESGMPNNRFLAERTGGTYSTLKVQPAELEDSGVYFCASWGKRDYEQYFGPGTRLTVT.

The chain uses TRBV2 and TRBJ1-5, with no clear D. Germline V gene sequence: CDR1 SNHLY, CDR2 FYNNEI. The CDR3 runs 13 residues. The ends were cut back, 6 bases at V and 0 bases at J, with 6 bases in the middle. As DNA, the CDR3 is TGTGCCAGCAGGAGGAATAGCAATCAGCCCCAGCATTTT. Protein product: CASRRNSNQPQHF.

This clone was recorded many times. V and J are TRBV18 and TRBJ2-7, with 9 bases aligning to TRBD2. The germline CDR1 and CDR2 sequences are KGHSH and LQKENI. The CDR3 covers 14 residues. Trimming cost V 6 bases and J 6 bases; bases outside gene matches: 9. The CDR3 region has the DNA TGTGCCAGCTCCCGTAGCGGGAGCACCTCCGAGCAGTACTTC. It codes for CASSRSGSTSEQYF.

V is TRBV5-5 and J is TRBJ1-2, with unresolved D. V lost 2 bases, J lost 6 bases, and 8 bases lay in between. The V gene's germline CDR1 is SGHKS and CDR2 YYEKEE (reference sequence). CDR3 size: 12 residues. The CDR3 DNA reads TGTGCCAGCAGCTTTGACTACAATGGCTACACCTTC. As protein: CASSFDYNGYTF.

The V gene is TRBV5-4, the J gene TRBJ2-7, with D possibly TRBD1 on 6 matching bases. Per the germline V gene, CDR1 is SGHNT and CDR2 is YYREEE (reference sequence). V was clipped by 3 bases and J by 3 bases, with 13 bases between them. The CDR3 extends over 14 amino acids. The DNA of the CDR3 is TGTGCCAGCAGCTCCAGGCAGGGGAGCTACGAGCAGTACTTC. Translating it yields CASSSRQGSYEQYF.

This clone has only a few counts. The CDR3 loop reads CASSSLQGITEAFF. In DNA form, the CDR3 reads TGCGCCAGCAGCTCGCTTCAGGGAATCACTGAAGCTTTCTTT. The V gene is TRBV5-1, the J gene TRBJ1-1, with D tentatively TRBD1 (5 bases). V shed 3 bases and J shed 4 bases, with 13 bases lying between them. CDR3 length: 14 residues. Germline-derived CDR1 and CDR2 are SGHRS and YFSETQ.

This clone has just a few counts. The chain carries TRBV11-1 and TRBJ2-5, with TRBD2 identical over 9 bases. The CDR3 runs to 15 residues. After removal of 3 bases from V and 0 bases from J, the junction contained 2 bases not matched to a gene. Germline V gives CDR1 SGHAT, CDR2 FQDESV (reference sequence). CDR3 sequence (DNA): TGTGCCAGCAGCTTGCTAGCGGGGTACCAAGAGACCCAGTACTTC. Residues: CASSLLAGYQETQYF.

The rearrangement links TRBV19 to TRBJ1-5, with D maybe TRBD1 (5 bases). Germline CDR1 and CDR2: LNHDA and SQIVND (reference sequence). V was cut by 4 bases and J by 6 bases, with 13 bases left in between. The CDR3 is 14 amino acids. CDR3 loop: CASSTGLGGQPQHF. As DNA, the CDR3 is TGTGCCAGTAGTACCGGTCTCGGGGGTCAGCCCCAGCATTTT.

The V call is TRBV18, the J call TRBJ2-2; D not certain. The CDR3 extends over 16 amino acids. CDR1 is KGHSH and CDR2 is LQKENI in the germline V gene. Trimming took off 3 bases at V and 2 bases at J, with 13 bases between the two ends. DNA of the CDR3: TGTGCCAGCTCACCCGATTGGCAGATAAACACCGGGGAGCTGTTTTTT. Its translation is CASSPDWQINTGELFF.

The gene calls are TRBV11-2 and TRBJ1-6, with a weak D call TRBD1 (6 bases). The CDR3 is 14 residues long. Trimming took 5 bases from V and 4 from J, leaving 9 bases between them. Germline CDR1 and CDR2: SGHAT and FQNNGV. DNA for the CDR3: TGTGCCAGCAGCCCCGGACAGTATAATTCACCCCTCCACTTT. It yields the protein CASSPGQYNSPLHF.

V usage is TRBV9 and J usage is TRBJ1-2; 10 bases agree with TRBD1. Germline loops: CDR1 SGDLS, CDR2 YYNGEE. V lost 5 bases, J lost 1 base, and 8 bases stayed unmatched. The CDR3 runs 16 residues. Here the CDR3 reads CASSGTGAIGNYGYTF. Here the CDR3 DNA reads TGTGCCAGCAGTGGGACAGGGGCTATTGGTAACTATGGCTACACCTTC.

The chain carries TRBV6-5 and TRBJ2-1; 8 nucleotides match TRBD2. The CDR3 is 16 amino acids. V gave up 0 bases and J gave up 12 bases; unmatched junction bases: 13. Per germline, CDR1 MNHEY and CDR2 SVGAGI. The CDR3 region is CASSYSSAGGYGAQFF. In nucleotides, the CDR3 is TGTGCCAGCAGTTACTCTTCGGCGGGGGGTTACGGTGCGCAGTTCTTC.

The chain has TRBV9 and TRBJ2-1; possibly TRBD2 for D (5 bases). There are 13 residues in the CDR3. Germline CDR1 is SGDLS and CDR2 is YYNGEE. Deletions cut 4 bases from V and 5 bases from J, with 10 bases between. The CDR3 DNA is TGTGCCAGCAGCCTAGCTATCAACAATGAGCAGTTCTTC. Translation gives CASSLAINNEQFF.

The V call is TRBV19, the J call TRBJ1-1, with D uncertain. CDR1 is LNHDA, CDR2 SQIVND, per germline (reference sequence). CDR3 size: 11 residues. Trimming stripped 5 bases from V and 10 bases from J, with 11 bases between. The CDR3 reads CASSPRVGAFF. DNA for the CDR3: TGTGCCAGTAGTCCGAGGGTAGGAGCTTTCTTT. The full variable domain, rest sourced from reference TRBV19 and TRBJ1-1, is DGGITQSPKYLFRKEGQNVTLSCEQNLNHDAMYWYRQDPGQGLRLIYYSQIVNDFQKGDIAEGYSVSREKKESFPLTVTSAQKNPTAFYLCASSPRVGAFFGQGTRLTVV.

This rearrangement joins TRBV7-9 to TRBJ2-3, with D unresolved. CDR1 is SEHNR and CDR2 is FQNEAQ in the germline V gene (reference sequence). V was trimmed by 5 bases and J by 0 bases, leaving 6 bases between them. This CDR3 has 13 amino acids. DNA of the CDR3: TGTGCCAGCAGCCCTGAGAGCACAGATACGCAGTATTTT. Translating gives CASSPESTDTQYF.

The V call is TRBV25-1, the J call TRBJ2-7; TRBD1 might be the D (5 bases). Germline CDR1 MGHDK, CDR2 SYGVNS. Between the trimmed V and J ends, which lost 5 bases and 6 bases, there was a span of 17 bases. The CDR3 covers 14 residues. The CDR3 bases are TGTGCCAGCAGTCCCATCTTTAGGGGCGGCGAGCAGTACTTC. Its translation is CASSPIFRGGEQYF.

This clone appeared once. The J gene is TRBJ2-3, the V gene TRBV29-1, with a possible D match to TRBD1 (6 bases). V was clipped by 4 bases and J by 2 bases, with 22 bases between them. Germline CDR1 is SQVTM and CDR2 is ANQGSEA. This CDR3 is built from 17 residues. The CDR3 protein is CSVVFDQGPTLTDTQYF. The CDR3 DNA sequence: TGCAGCGTTGTATTCGACCAGGGGCCCACCCTCACAGATACGCAGTATTTT.

This clone was seen only a few times. This chain links TRBV19 with TRBJ2-3, with 10 nucleotides matching TRBD1. Germline-derived CDR1 and CDR2 are LNHDA and SQIVND (reference sequence). V shed 10 bases and J 3 bases; nucleotides not matched to a gene: 10. The CDR3 runs to 15 residues. CDR3 sequence: CATRLEGQGTDTQYF. The DNA of the CDR3 is TGTGCCACCAGATTGGAGGGACAGGGGACAGATACGCAGTATTTT.

The sample holds a few counts of this clone. This chain connects TRBV9 to TRBJ1-1; D might be TRBD1 (5 bases). From germline, CDR1 is SGDLS and CDR2 YYNGEE. Trimming took off 0 bases at V and 5 bases at J, with 11 bases between the two ends. This CDR3 is built from 14 residues. The CDR3 nucleotides read TGTGCCAGCAGCGTAGGTCCCAGGGCTACTGAAGCTTTCTTT. Protein: CASSVGPRATEAFF.

The rearrangement joins TRBV7-9 to TRBJ1-2; the D is unclear. The CDR3 contains 14 residues. The V gene lost 7 bases and the J gene lost 0 bases, with 12 bases spanning the gap. The germline V gene has CDR1 SEHNR and CDR2 FQNEAQ (reference sequence). The CDR3: CASTYSLANYGYTF. For the CDR3, the DNA is TGTGCCAGCACCTACAGTTTAGCTAACTATGGCTACACCTTC.

The chain employs TRBV5-4 and TRBJ1-3; 7 positions match TRBD1. With V trimmed by 4 bases and J by 0 bases, 13 bases remained unmatched. CDR3 length: 18 amino acids. Germline CDR1 is SGHNT and CDR2 is YYREEE (reference sequence). The CDR3 is CASSPGGRNGVSGNTIYF. CDR3 bases: TGTGCCAGCAGCCCAGGGGGGAGGAACGGGGTCTCTGGAAACACCATATATTTT. The variable domain in full, with the rest retrieved from reference TRBV5-4 and TRBJ1-3, is ETGVTQSPTHLIKTRGQQVTLRCSSQSGHNTVSWYQQALGQGPQFIFQYYREEENGRGNFPPRFSGLQFPNYSSELNVNALELDDSALYLCASSPGGRNGVSGNTIYFGEGSWLTVV.

This clone has just one count. The chain combines TRBV5-1 with TRBJ2-3, with 7 bases aligning to TRBD2. Germline assignment: CDR1 SGHRS and CDR2 YFSETQ. The CDR3 is made up of 16 amino acids. The junction had 9 bases not matched to a gene; V was cut back by 3 bases and J by 2 bases. CDR3 DNA: TGCGCCAGCAGCTATGTGGCTAGCGGACCCACAGATACGCAGTATTTT. This encodes CASSYVASGPTDTQYF.

The chain recombines TRBV5-5 with TRBJ1-6; TRBD1 agrees at 9 bases. Germline V lookup: CDR1 SGHKS, CDR2 YYEKEE (reference sequence). CDR3 length equals 13 residues. Germline trimming cut 3 bases from V and 14 bases from J; bases unmatched to any gene: 6. The CDR3 here is CASSSTGGLALHF. The CDR3 DNA sequence: TGTGCCAGCAGCTCGACAGGGGGTTTGGCCCTCCACTTT.

The chain combines TRBV9 with TRBJ2-3; 9 bases are shared with TRBD2. The germline V gene encodes CDR1 SGDLS and CDR2 YYNGEE. The CDR3 is 16 amino acids. J gave up 4 bases and V 4 bases, and 10 bases lay outside the gene matches. For the CDR3, the DNA is TGTGCCAGCAGCCCTAAGGGCGGGGGGGTGTCAGATACGCAGTATTTT. Protein product: CASSPKGGGVSDTQYF.

CDR3 nucleotides: TGTGCCAGCAGCGACCGCGGGATTCGCCTCTCTTCGAACACTGAAGCTTTCTTT. Translated: CASSDRGIRLSSNTEAFF. The chain links TRBV4-2 to TRBJ1-1; D is ambiguous. Trimming cost V 5 bases and J 1 base, with 23 bases left between them. The CDR3 totals 18 residues. Germline V gene data show CDR1 as LGHNA and CDR2 as YNFKEQ.

The rearrangement uses TRBV6-5 and TRBJ2-3, with D perhaps TRBD1 (5 bases). Germline CDR1 MNHEY, CDR2 SVGAGI. The V gene lost 7 bases and the J gene lost 6 bases, with 14 bases spanning the gap. The CDR3 contains 13 residues. The CDR3 spells CASTRQGLDTQYF. For the CDR3, the DNA is TGTGCCAGCACGCGGCAGGGTCTTGATACGCAGTATTTT.

Remarks on this clone: At one end, the junction sequence differs from germline, possibly due to a read error. This chain joins TRBV4-3 and TRBJ2-3; D possibly corresponds to TRBD2 (7 bases). The CDR3 covers 16 residues. Germline V gives CDR1 LGHNA, CDR2 YSLEER. The CDR3 DNA reads TGCGCCAGCAGCCAGGGGGGGGCCTTGGGCACAGATACGCAATATTTT. Protein product: CASSQGGALGTDTQYF.